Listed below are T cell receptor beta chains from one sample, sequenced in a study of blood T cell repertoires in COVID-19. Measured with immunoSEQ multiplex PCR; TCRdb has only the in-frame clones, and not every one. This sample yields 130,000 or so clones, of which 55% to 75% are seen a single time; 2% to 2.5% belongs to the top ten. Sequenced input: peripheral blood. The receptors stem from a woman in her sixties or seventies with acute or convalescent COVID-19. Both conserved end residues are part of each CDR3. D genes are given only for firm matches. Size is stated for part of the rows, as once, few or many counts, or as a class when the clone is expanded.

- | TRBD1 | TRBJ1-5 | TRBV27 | CASSLIGDRGQPQHF | TGTGCCAGCAGTTTGATAGGGGACAGAGGGCAGCCCCAGCATTTT
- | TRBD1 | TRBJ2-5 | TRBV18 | CASSPTGGGETQYF | TGTGCCAGCTCACCAACAGGGGGCGGAGAGACCCAGTACTTC
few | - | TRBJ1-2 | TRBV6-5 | CASRQEQGTNYGYTF | TGTGCCAGCAGGCAGGAGCAGGGGACTAACTATGGCTACACCTTC
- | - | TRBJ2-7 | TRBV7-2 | CASSSRGGYEQYF | TGTGCCAGCAGCTCCAGGGGTGGCTACGAGCAGTACTTC
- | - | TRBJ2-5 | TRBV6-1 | CASGEGRETQYF | TGTGCCAGCGGTGAAGGGAGAGAGACCCAGTACTTC
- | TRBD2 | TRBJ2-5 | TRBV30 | CAWSVGLAGPQETQYF | TGTGCCTGGAGTGTAGGACTAGCGGGACCACAAGAGACCCAGTACTTC
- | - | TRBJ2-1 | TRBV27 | CASSLDWYNEQFF | TGTGCCAGCAGTTTGGACTGGTACAATGAGCAGTTCTTC
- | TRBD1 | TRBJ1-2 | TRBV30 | CAWSTPSQGGYYGYTF | TGTGCCTGGAGTACCCCTTCTCAGGGGGGTTACTATGGCTACACCTTC
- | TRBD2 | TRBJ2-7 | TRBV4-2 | CASSQEASGTPYEQYF | TGTGCCAGCAGCCAAGAGGCTAGCGGGACCCCCTACGAGCAGTACTTC
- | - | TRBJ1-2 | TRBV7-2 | CASSLVGSEGYTF | TGTGCCAGCAGCTTAGTGGGGAGCGAGGGCTACACCTTC
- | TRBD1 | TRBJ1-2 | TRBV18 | CASSPPVGQGQGYTF | TGTGCCAGCTCACCACCTGTCGGACAGGGGCAAGGCTACACCTTC
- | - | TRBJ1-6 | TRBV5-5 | CASSDTVGSPLHF | TGTGCCAGCAGCGATACAGTAGGATCACCCCTCCACTTT
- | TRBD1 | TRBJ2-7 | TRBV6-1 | CASSELPDRAYEQYF | TGTGCCAGCAGTGAACTTCCGGACAGGGCCTACGAGCAGTACTTC
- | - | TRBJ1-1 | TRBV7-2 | CASSLTIANTEAFF | TGTGCCAGCAGCTTGACGATAGCGAACACTGAAGCTTTCTTT
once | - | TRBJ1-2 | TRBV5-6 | CASSLSGYGYTF | TGTGCCAGCAGCTTGTCGGGCTATGGCTACACCTTC
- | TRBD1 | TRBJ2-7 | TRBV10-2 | CASSESRAGGYEQYF | TGCGCCAGCAGTGAGTCGAGGGCAGGGGGTTACGAGCAGTACTTC
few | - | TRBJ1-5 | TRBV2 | CASSGSLGNQPQHF | TGTGCCAGCAGTGGGAGTTTAGGCAATCAGCCCCAGCATTTT
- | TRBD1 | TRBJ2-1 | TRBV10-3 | CAITTLQGARGEQFF | TGTGCCATCACCACCCTTCAGGGGGCGCGGGGTGAGCAGTTCTTC
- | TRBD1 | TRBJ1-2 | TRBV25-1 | CASSDVSTGQNYGYTF | TGTGCCAGCAGTGATGTTTCGACAGGGCAGAACTATGGCTACACCTTC
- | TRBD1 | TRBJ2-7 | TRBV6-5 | CASRFRDSAYEQYF | TGTGCCAGCAGGTTCCGGGACAGCGCTTACGAGCAGTACTTC
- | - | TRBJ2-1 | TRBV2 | CASRLASYNEQFF | TGTGCCAGCAGACTAGCCTCCTACAATGAGCAGTTCTTC
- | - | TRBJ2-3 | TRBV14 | CASSQLANSDTQYF | TGTGCCAGCAGCCAATTAGCGAATAGCGATACGCAGTATTTT
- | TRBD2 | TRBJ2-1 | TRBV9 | CASSPRTSLDEQFF | TGTGCCAGCAGCCCCCGGACTAGTCTAGATGAGCAGTTCTTC
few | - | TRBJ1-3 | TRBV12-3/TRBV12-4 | CASSFTRNTIYF | TGTGCCAGCAGTTTCACAAGAAACACCATATATTTT
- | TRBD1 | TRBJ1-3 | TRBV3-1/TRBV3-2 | CASSDRGSGNTIYF | TGTGCCAGCAGCGACAGGGGCTCTGGAAACACCATATATTTT
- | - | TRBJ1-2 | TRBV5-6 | CASSPGVVLDYGYTF | TGTGCCAGCAGCCCGGGGGTGGTTTTAGACTATGGCTACACCTTC
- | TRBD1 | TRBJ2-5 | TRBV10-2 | CASSDGTGGRETQYF | TGCGCCAGCAGTGATGGTACAGGGGGTCGGGAGACCCAGTACTTC
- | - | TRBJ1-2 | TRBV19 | CASSIDRYRRYGYTF | TGTGCCAGTAGTATAGATCGGTACCGCAGGTATGGCTACACCTTC
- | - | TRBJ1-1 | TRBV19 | CASSRQYTEAFF | TGTGCCAGTAGTCGACAGTACACTGAAGCTTTCTTT
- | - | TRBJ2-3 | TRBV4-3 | CASSQVRADTQYF | TGCGCCAGCAGCCAAGTCAGGGCAGATACGCAGTATTTT
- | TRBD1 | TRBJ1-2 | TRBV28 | CASSDRTGYRYRYTF | TGTGCCAGCAGTGATCGGACAGGGTATAGGTATCGCTACACCTTC
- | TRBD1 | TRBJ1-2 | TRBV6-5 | CASSTGQGGRGYTF | TGTGCCAGCAGTACCGGACAGGGGGGACGGGGCTACACCTTC
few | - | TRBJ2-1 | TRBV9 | CASSVATSWPNNEQFF | TGTGCCAGCAGCGTAGCGACTAGTTGGCCAAACAATGAGCAGTTCTTC
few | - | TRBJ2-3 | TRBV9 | CASSVGFSGDTQYF | TGTGCCAGCAGCGTAGGTTTTAGCGGCGATACGCAGTATTTT
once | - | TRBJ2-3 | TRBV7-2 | CASSLSSGTDTQYF | TGTGCCAGCAGCCTTAGCAGTGGCACAGATACGCAGTATTTT
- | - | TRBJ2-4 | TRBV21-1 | CASSKVDRMDIQYF | TGTGCCAGCAGCAAAGTGGACAGGATGGACATTCAGTACTTC
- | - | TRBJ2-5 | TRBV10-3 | CAISESERPQETQYF | TGTGCCATCAGTGAGTCAGAGCGGCCCCAAGAGACCCAGTACTTC
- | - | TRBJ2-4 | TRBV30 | CAWGDLRAKNIQYF | TGTGCCTGGGGGGACTTGAGGGCCAAAAACATTCAGTACTTC
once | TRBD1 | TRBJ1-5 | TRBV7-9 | CASSREQGASNQPQHF | TGTGCCAGCAGCCGAGAGCAGGGGGCGAGCAATCAGCCCCAGCATTTT
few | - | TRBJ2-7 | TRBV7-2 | CASSLDSSRQYEQYF | TGTGCCAGCAGCTTAGATTCTAGCAGGCAATACGAGCAGTACTTC
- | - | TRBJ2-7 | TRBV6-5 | CASSYGAPSSYEQYF | TGTGCCAGCAGTTACGGGGCTCCTAGCTCCTACGAGCAGTACTTC
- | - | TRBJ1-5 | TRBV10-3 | CAISESLAGEGDQPQHF | TGTGCCATCAGTGAGTCATTAGCGGGGGAGGGAGATCAGCCCCAGCATTTT
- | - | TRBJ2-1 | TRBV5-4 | CASSTEGAPYNEQFF | TGTGCCAGCAGCACGGAAGGAGCGCCCTACAATGAGCAGTTCTTC
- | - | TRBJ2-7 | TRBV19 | CASSIEGEEQYF | TGTGCCAGTAGTATAGAGGGAGAAGAGCAGTACTTC
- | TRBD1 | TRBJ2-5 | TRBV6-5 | CASRVNRGVETQYF | TGTGCCAGCAGGGTCAACAGGGGGGTGGAGACCCAGTACTTC
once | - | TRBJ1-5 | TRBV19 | CASSIRQGSNQPQHF | TGTGCCAGTAGTATCCGGCAGGGGAGCAATCAGCCCCAGCATTTT
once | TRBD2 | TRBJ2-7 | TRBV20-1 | CSASRLAGSYEQYF | TGCAGTGCTAGTAGGCTAGCGGGCTCCTACGAGCAGTACTTC
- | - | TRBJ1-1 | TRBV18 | CASSPPRTRTEAFF | TGTGCCAGCTCACCACCCAGGACAAGGACTGAAGCTTTCTTT
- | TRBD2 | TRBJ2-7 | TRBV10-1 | CASSPSGRAGEQYF | TGCGCCAGCAGCCCTAGCGGGAGGGCCGGCGAGCAGTACTTC
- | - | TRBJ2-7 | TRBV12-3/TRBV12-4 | CATSGVPSYEQYF | TGTGCCACTTCAGGGGTTCCCTCCTACGAGCAGTACTTC
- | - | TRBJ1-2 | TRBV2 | CASSEVPPYGYTF | TGTGCCAGCAGTGAAGTTCCTCCCTATGGCTACACCTTC
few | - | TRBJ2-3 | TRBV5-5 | CASSLQGSDTQYF | TGTGCCAGCAGCTTGCAGGGGTCAGATACGCAGTATTTT
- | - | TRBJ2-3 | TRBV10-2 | CASSEGWADTQYF | TGCGCCAGCAGTGAGGGGTGGGCGGATACGCAGTATTTT
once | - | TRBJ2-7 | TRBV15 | CATSRDPGPYEQYF | TGTGCCACCAGCAGAGATCCGGGTCCCTACGAGCAGTACTTC
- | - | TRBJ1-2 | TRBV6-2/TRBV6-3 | CASSYSKGRLTNYGYTF | TGTGCCAGCAGTTACTCGAAGGGGCGGCTCACTAACTATGGCTACACCTTC
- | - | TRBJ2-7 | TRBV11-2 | CASSADRTSSYEQYF | TGTGCCAGCAGCGCGGATAGAACCAGCTCCTACGAGCAGTACTTC
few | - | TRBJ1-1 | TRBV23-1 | CASSQFVSPMNFRDEAFF | TGCGCCAGCAGTCAATTTGTTTCGCCGATGAACTTCAGGGATGAAGCTTTCTTT
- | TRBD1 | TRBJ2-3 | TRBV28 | CASSLQGAGTDTQYF | TGTGCCAGCAGTCTACAGGGGGCGGGCACAGATACGCAGTATTTT
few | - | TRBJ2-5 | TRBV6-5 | CASSLQVLRETQYF | TGTGCCAGCAGTTTACAGGTTTTACGAGAGACCCAGTACTTC
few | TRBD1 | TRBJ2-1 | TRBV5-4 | CASSLGTGTYNEQFF | TGTGCCAGCAGTCTGGGGACAGGGACCTACAATGAGCAGTTCTTC